The clone carrying this T cell receptor beta chain was observed a few times. Its specificity is unknown. Every donor contributed roughly 10 milliliters of peripheral blood by blood draw. Researchers report isolating at least 7 million PBMCs per sample. With a J-beta primer mix and a sample-barcoded 5' primer, a second PCR ran roughly 6 to 11 cycles. TCRdb processed the 5' RACE reads anew with MiXCR; each CDR3 protein has one entry. The sample holds 800,000 to 950,000 distinct CDR3 sequences, roughly 43% seen once. This sample is part of a study of blood T cells in healthy people across ages. Regarding the study as a whole: Donor CMV status was unknown, possibly confounding expanded clonotype changes. It was not possible, with unsorted PBMCs, to conclusively compare naive and antigen-experienced cells.

The receptor was isolated from a man aged 30 to 45 in good health. The specimen sequenced was blood.

CDR3 in DNA: TGTGCCATCAGGGGGGGGGGCGGCTACGAGCAGTACTTC. Translated: CAIRGGGGYEQYF. The V gene is TRBV10-3, the J gene TRBJ2-7; a possible D gene is TRBD2 (7 bases). V was shortened by 6 bases and J by 3 bases, with 12 bases between the two germline ends. The CDR3 sequence is 13 residues long. CDR1 is ENHRY, CDR2 SYGVKD, per germline.